One sample yielded the 17 T cell receptor beta chains listed below, sequenced in a study of identical twins. TCRdb processed the 5' RACE reads anew with MiXCR; each CDR3 protein has one entry. Among 600,000 to 800,000 distinct CDR3 sequences listed, 21% were seen once. This same sample was also part of a study on T cells expressing NK-cell markers.

Sequencing was performed on PBMCs. These receptors all stem from a woman between 18 and 30 years old in good health.

The V gene is TRBV12-3 or TRBV12-4, the J gene TRBJ1-4; D is perhaps TRBD1 (6 bases). The length of the CDR3 is 13 residues. The V end was cut by 6 bases, the J end by 8 bases, with 13 bases between. In DNA form, the CDR3 reads TGTGCCAGCAGCCGAACCCAGGGGGAAAAACTGTTTTTT. Translation gives CASSRTQGEKLFF.

The V and J genes are TRBV15 and TRBJ2-7; 7 bases map to TRBD2. This CDR3 comprises 15 residues. The trim removed 5 bases at V and 2 bases at J, leaving 9 bases unmatched. Germline V CDR1 and CDR2: LNHNV, YYDKDF (reference sequence). The DNA of the CDR3 is TGTGCCACCAGCGTTTTCAGCGGGATGGCCTACGAGCAGTACTTC. Amino acids: CATSVFSGMAYEQYF.

This clonotype has only a few counts. This chain joins TRBV6-5 and TRBJ2-4; D not certain. The CDR3 is 17 residues long. V was shortened by 0 bases and J by 1 base, with 13 bases between the two germline ends. Germline V gene data show CDR1 as MNHEY and CDR2 as SVGAGI. The CDR3 is CASSYSSRAGAKNIQYF. As DNA, the CDR3 is TGTGCCAGCAGTTACTCATCAAGGGCCGGGGCCAAAAACATTCAGTACTTC.

V is TRBV29-1 and J is TRBJ2-1, with D possibly being TRBD2 (6 bases). V lost 7 bases to trimming and J lost 6 bases, with 13 bases between them. Germline lookup yields CDR1 SQVTM and CDR2 ANQGSEA. The length of the CDR3 is 12 residues. CDR3 sequence: CSGRELGNEQFF. The CDR3 DNA reads TGCAGCGGCCGGGAGTTGGGCAATGAGCAGTTCTTC.

Many counts were recorded for this clonotype. J is TRBJ2-3 and V is TRBV10-3, with D hard to call. This CDR3 contains 14 residues. V gave up 4 bases and J gave up 3 bases, with 11 bases separating them. CDR1 ENHRY and CDR2 SYGVKD come from the germline V gene. CDR3 in amino acids: CAISVRGGTDTQYF. The CDR3 nucleotides read TGTGCCATCAGTGTAAGAGGCGGAACAGATACGCAGTATTTT.

The chain links TRBV20-1 to TRBJ2-5, with TRBD2 identical over 9 bases. Unmatched junction bases numbered 12, after V lost 2 bases and J lost 5 bases. This CDR3 has 16 residues. CDR1 and CDR2 from the germline V gene are DFQATT and SNEGSKA (reference sequence). Here the CDR3 reads CSARLAGTRGGETQYF. In nucleotides, the CDR3 is TGCAGTGCTAGACTAGCGGGAACTCGAGGTGGGGAGACCCAGTACTTC.

In its sample, this clonotype was seen a few times. The chain couples TRBV4-3 to TRBJ1-2; D unresolved. The CDR3 runs 13 residues. V dropped 1 base and J dropped 8 bases, with 11 bases sitting between them. Per the germline V gene, CDR1 is LGHNA and CDR2 is YSLEER. The CDR3 DNA reads TGCGCCAGCAGCCAAGTGATCCAGGACGGCTACACCTTC. Amino acids: CASSQVIQDGYTF.

This clonotype was found a few times. This chain joins TRBV7-2 and TRBJ2-3, with 9 bases identical to TRBD2. This CDR3 comprises 13 residues. V was pared by 7 bases and J by 5 bases, with 4 bases of the junction left unmatched. Germline loops: CDR1 SGHTA, CDR2 FQGNSA. The CDR3 DNA reads TGTGCCAGCACCGTTAGCGGGAGAGATACGCAGTATTTT. Translated: CASTVSGRDTQYF.

This rearrangement joins TRBV11-2 to TRBJ2-7; possibly TRBD1 or TRBD2 for D (5 bases each). CDR1 and CDR2 (germline): SGHAT, FQNNGV. The CDR3 spans 15 residues. V was cut by 2 bases and J by 0 bases, with 11 bases left in between. This CDR3 is CASSLRDVGSYEQYF. DNA for the CDR3: TGTGCCAGCAGCTTAAGGGACGTTGGCTCCTACGAGCAGTACTTC.

This clonotype came up many times. This chain links TRBV18 with TRBJ2-3; D gene unclear. Germline values: CDR1 KGHSH, CDR2 LQKENI. This CDR3 spans 13 amino acids. V lost 5 bases and J lost 0, with 6 bases in between. The DNA for the CDR3 is TGTGCCAGCTCAGCACTTAGCACAGATACGCAGTATTTT. Translated: CASSALSTDTQYF.

The V gene is TRBV20-1, the J gene TRBJ1-4; D ambiguous. Trimming cost V 0 bases and J 8 bases, with 13 bases left between them. The CDR3 consists of 14 residues. Per the germline V gene, CDR1 is DFQATT and CDR2 is SNEGSKA (reference sequence). The CDR3 coding sequence is TGCAGTGCTAGAGATCTTAATGGTGGCGAAAAACTGTTTTTT. It specifies CSARDLNGGEKLFF.

The chain couples TRBV6-1 to TRBJ2-1; the match to TRBD1 covers 7 bases. From germline, CDR1 is MNHNS and CDR2 SASEGT. CDR3 length: 16 residues. The trim removed 6 bases at V and 2 bases at J, leaving 10 bases unmatched. The CDR3 sequence is CASRPRQGGTYNEQFF. The CDR3 DNA follows: TGTGCCAGCAGACCAAGACAGGGCGGCACCTACAATGAGCAGTTCTTC.

The V gene is TRBV3-1, the J gene TRBJ2-5, with 9 bases fitting TRBD2. This CDR3 comprises 13 residues. The ends lost 8 bases at V and 3 bases at J; junction bases unmatched: 4. Germline-derived CDR1 and CDR2 are LGHDT and YNNKEL (reference sequence). The CDR3 region is CASEERGEETQYF. CDR3 coding DNA: TGTGCCAGCGAGGAGCGGGGGGAAGAGACCCAGTACTTC.

The chain has TRBV6-1 and TRBJ2-7, with 8 bases that match TRBD2. In germline, CDR1 is MNHNS, CDR2 SASEGT. Germline trimming cut 5 bases from V and 7 bases from J; bases unmatched to any gene: 7. There are 13 residues in the CDR3. CDR3 sequence reads: CASSIASGWEQYF. In DNA form, the CDR3 reads TGTGCCAGCAGTATTGCTAGCGGGTGGGAGCAGTACTTC.

The CDR3, as DNA: TGTGCCAGCAGCTCCGGGACTAGCGGGAGGACTTGGGATACGCAGTATTTT. Protein sequence: CASSSGTSGRTWDTQYF. This chain connects TRBV11-2 to TRBJ2-3, with 15 bases identical to TRBD2. V gave up 4 bases and J gave up 6 bases; unmatched junction bases: 8. The germline CDR1 and CDR2 sequences are SGHAT and FQNNGV. The length of the CDR3 is 17 residues. Combining the CDR3 with reference TRBV11-2 and TRBJ2-3 gives the whole variable domain EAGVAQSPRYKIIEKRQSVAFWCNPISGHATLYWYQQILGQGPKLLIQFQNNGVVDDSQLPKDRFSAERLKGVDSTLKIQPAKLEDSAVYLCASSSGTSGRTWDTQYFGPGTRLTVL.

Only a few counts were recorded for this clonotype. The V gene is TRBV20-1, the J gene TRBJ2-3, with 12 bases that match TRBD2. Germline assignment: CDR1 DFQATT and CDR2 SNEGSKA (reference sequence). The trim removed 5 bases at V and 5 bases at J, leaving 8 bases unmatched. The CDR3 extends over 15 amino acids. CDR3: CSAPRTSGTGDTQYF. The DNA for the CDR3 is TGCAGTGCTCCTCGGACTAGCGGGACCGGAGATACGCAGTATTTT.

The sample holds a few counts of this clonotype. The chain combines TRBV29-1 with TRBJ1-1; D is undetermined. Germline assignment: CDR1 SQVTM and CDR2 ANQGSEA. Trimming took 5 bases from V and 3 from J, leaving 13 bases between them. This CDR3 comprises 13 residues. For the CDR3, the DNA is TGCAGCGTTTGCAGGCGGATCGACACTGAAGCTTTCTTT. Encoded protein: CSVCRRIDTEAFF.